Each of the 14 T cell receptor beta chains below was sequenced from the same sample in a study of cytotoxic CD8 clonotypes in ibrutinib-treated CLL. TCRdb's table, derived via immunoSEQ multiplex PCR, lists solely in-frame clones and lacks some. The sample records approximately 130,000 clones, about 85% being singletons. This specimen consisted of PBMCs, obtained after 24 months of ibrutinib treatment. These receptors were collected from a human donor with chronic lymphocytic leukemia.

This clone was detected only once. V and J are TRBV9 and TRBJ1-5; D gene unclear. Germline V CDR1 and CDR2: SGDLS, YYNGEE. This CDR3 is built from 14 residues. With 4 bases removed from V and 5 bases from J, the gap between germline ends came to 13 bases. For the CDR3, the DNA is TGTGCCAGCAGCTCCGGACGGGGAGATCAGCCCCAGCATTTT. It translates to CASSSGRGDQPQHF.

The chain recombines TRBV5-4 with TRBJ2-5; TRBD1 might be the D (6 bases). V was shortened by 2 bases and J by 5 bases, with 16 bases between the two germline ends. The CDR3 length is 15 residues. Germline V gene data show CDR1 as SGHNT and CDR2 as YYREEE (reference sequence). CDR3 bases: TGTGCCAGCAGCTTACAGACAGGTGGTGGGGAGACCCAGTACTTC. Translating gives CASSLQTGGGETQYF.

This chain connects TRBV6-5 to TRBJ1-2; D unclear. The CDR3 is made up of 15 amino acids. V gave up 0 bases and J gave up 4 bases, with 12 bases separating them. Per germline, CDR1 MNHEY and CDR2 SVGAGI. CDR3 sequence: CASSYSTGVGYGYTF. The CDR3 nucleotides are TGTGCCAGCAGTTACTCCACGGGAGTGGGCTATGGCTACACCTTC.

The V and J genes are TRBV7-9 and TRBJ1-4; D unclear. The CDR3 spans 13 residues. CDR1 and CDR2 from the germline V gene are SEHNR and FQNEAQ (reference sequence). V gave up 4 bases and J gave up 8 bases, with 11 bases separating them. CDR3 loop: CASSSPFGEKLFF. DNA of the CDR3: TGTGCCAGCAGCTCACCCTTCGGGGAAAAACTGTTTTTT.

V usage is TRBV5-1 and J usage is TRBJ2-7; 11 nucleotides match TRBD1. This CDR3 region has 16 residues. CDR1 is SGHRS and CDR2 is YFSETQ in the germline V gene. V dropped 0 bases and J dropped 0; count of bases not matched to a gene: 2. CDR3: CASSLEGTGGSYEQYF. The CDR3 DNA reads TGCGCCAGCAGCTTGGAGGGGACAGGGGGCTCCTACGAGCAGTACTTC.

The gene calls are TRBV9 and TRBJ2-3; TRBD2 matches at 10 bases. CDR3 length: 18 amino acids. V shed 4 bases, J shed 9 bases, and the junction held 20 bases outside the gene matches. Germline CDR1 reads SGDLS; CDR2 reads YYNGEE. CDR3 DNA sequence: TGTGCCAGCAGCCCCCGGGTGGCTAGCGGGGGCCGCAGGAACACGCAGTATTTT. This codes for CASSPRVASGGRRNTQYF.

This chain joins TRBV7-9 and TRBJ1-1; no reliable D call. With 4 bases removed from V and 4 bases from J, the gap between germline ends came to 16 bases. Germline loops: CDR1 SEHNR, CDR2 FQNEAQ (reference sequence). The CDR3 consists of 15 residues. CDR3 nucleotides: TGTGCCAGCAGCTACGCCTCCCGGGGAGGCACTGAAGCTTTCTTT. It codes for CASSYASRGGTEAFF.

The chain couples TRBV18 to TRBJ2-2, with no clear D. The CDR3 is 15 residues long. CDR1 and CDR2 (germline): KGHSH, LQKENI. V lost 2 bases, J lost 3 bases, and 10 bases lay in between. CDR3 DNA sequence: TGTGCCAGCTCACCATTTAACGATCACACCGGGGAGCTGTTTTTT. Residues: CASSPFNDHTGELFF.

J is TRBJ1-1 and V is TRBV5-1; 11 bases match TRBD1. The length of the CDR3 is 15 residues. V shed 3 bases, J shed 6 bases, and the junction held 7 bases outside the gene matches. CDR1 SGHRS and CDR2 YFSETQ come from the germline V gene. The CDR3 coding sequence is TGCGCCAGCAGCTGGGGACAGGGGGAGAGGGCTGAAGCTTTCTTT. The encoded protein is CASSWGQGERAEAFF. The variable domain in full, completed from reference TRBV5-1 and TRBJ1-1, reads KAGVTQTPRYLIKTRGQQVTLSCSPISGHRSVSWYQQTPGQGLQFLFEYFSETQRNKGNFPGRFSGRQFSNSRSEMNVSTLELGDSALYLCASSWGQGERAEAFFGQGTRLTVV.

The chain employs TRBV7-8 and TRBJ1-1; D gene uncertain. The germline V gene has CDR1 SGHVS and CDR2 FQNEAQ. The CDR3 sequence is 13 residues long. Trimming removed 5 bases at V and 4 bases at J, with 11 bases between. In DNA, the CDR3 is TGTGCCAGCAGCAGAGAGGGATTCACTGAAGCTTTCTTT. Protein sequence: CASSREGFTEAFF.

Only a few counts were recorded for this clone. The CDR3 DNA follows: TGTGCCAGCAGCTTTTTATTCTCTGGAAACACCATATATTTT. This translates into CASSFLFSGNTIYF. This chain uses TRBV5-6 with TRBJ1-3; the D is unclear. The V gene lost 2 bases and the J gene lost 0 bases, with 6 bases spanning the gap. Germline CDR1 reads SGHDT; CDR2 reads YYEEEE. The CDR3 is made up of 14 amino acids.

This clone showed up just a few times. The chain has TRBV6-1 and TRBJ1-6, with unresolved D. This CDR3 contains 12 residues. Germline V CDR1 and CDR2: MNHNS, SASEGT. Trimming pared 3 bases from V and 11 bases from J, leaving 8 bases between. In nucleotides, the CDR3 is TGTGCCAGCAGTGACCTCGCCGCACCCCTCCACTTT. Its protein is CASSDLAAPLHF.

The chain combines TRBV30 with TRBJ1-5; D possibly corresponds to TRBD1 (6 bases). CDR1 GTSNPN and CDR2 SVGIG come from the germline V gene (reference sequence). This CDR3 contains 13 residues. The V end lost 1 base, the J end lost 7 bases, and 11 bases lay between the germline ends. CDR3: CAWSGQAGQPQHF. The CDR3 DNA reads as TGTGCCTGGAGTGGACAGGCAGGACAGCCCCAGCATTTT.

The V call is TRBV5-1, the J call TRBJ2-7, with 7 bases fitting TRBD1. The germline CDR1 and CDR2 sequences are SGHRS and YFSETQ. V gave up 3 bases and J gave up 1 base; unmatched junction bases: 10. The CDR3 runs to 16 residues. The CDR3 loop is CASSWGNRGRSYEQYF. CDR3 coding DNA: TGCGCCAGCAGCTGGGGGAACAGGGGAAGGTCCTACGAGCAGTACTTC.